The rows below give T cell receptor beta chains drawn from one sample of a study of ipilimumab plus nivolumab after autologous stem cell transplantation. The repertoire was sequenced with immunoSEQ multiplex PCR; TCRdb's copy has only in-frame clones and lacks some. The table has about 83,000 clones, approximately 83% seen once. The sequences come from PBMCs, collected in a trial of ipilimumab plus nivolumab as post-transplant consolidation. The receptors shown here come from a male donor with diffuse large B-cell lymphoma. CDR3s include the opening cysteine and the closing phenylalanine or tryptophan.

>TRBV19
CASSMDRDSGANVLTF
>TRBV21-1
CASSLPSGQETQYF
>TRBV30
CAWSTHGNTIYF
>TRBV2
CASSEQGRDEQYF
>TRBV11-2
CASSAGFSPLHF
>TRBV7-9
CASSSQGYEQYF
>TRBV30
CAWIPPGIQSSGNTIYF
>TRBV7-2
CASSLLRVKNTEAFF
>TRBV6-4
CASGQGASYNEQFF
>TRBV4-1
CASSQLLLPGTAKNIQYF
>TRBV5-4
CASSRDPYGYTF
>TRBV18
CASSPGPAPQETQYF
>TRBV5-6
CASSLKVTDTQYF
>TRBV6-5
CASSPLTGGYGYTF
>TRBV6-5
CASSYSGRAAYNEQFF
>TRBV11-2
CASSSRDNYEQYF
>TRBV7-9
CASSRVGGPYEQYF
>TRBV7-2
CASSLFPPGLAGGTWDQYF
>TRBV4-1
CASSQEGGRDTEAFF
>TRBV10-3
CAISETGHYGYTF
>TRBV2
CASTFRDSKETQYF
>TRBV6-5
CASSYNDRAYGYTF
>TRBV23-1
CASFYRRLVETQYF
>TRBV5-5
CASSLAGPQITYEQYF
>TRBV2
CASSDAPYGYTF
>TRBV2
CASTESTNEKLFF
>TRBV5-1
CASSLVLDPQTQYF
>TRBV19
CASSTTYSNIQYF
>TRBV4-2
CASSRSTGMGTGELFF
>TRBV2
CASSETQGIANEQFF
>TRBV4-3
CASSQEGTNMNTEAFF
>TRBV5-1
CASSLDGGSGVYNEQFF
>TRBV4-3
CASSQELAGGRNEQFF
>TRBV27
CASSLRLTDGYGYTF
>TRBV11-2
CASSLSVNYGYTF
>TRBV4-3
CASSQVGQLSNQPQHF
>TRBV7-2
CASSPTQGLSEAFF
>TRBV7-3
CASSLNGPSEKLFF
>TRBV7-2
CASSLVSWGATYEQYF
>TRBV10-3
CAIGGTVSSYEQYF
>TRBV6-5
CASFSTGKNGYTF
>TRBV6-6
CASRKTSGGDQETQYF
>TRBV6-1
CASGRDRSNSPLHF
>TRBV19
CASTLTGGTEAFF
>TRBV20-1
CSGGSGETQYF
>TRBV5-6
CASSAGLDDYMISGDTQYF
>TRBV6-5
CASSYGASGDGEQYF
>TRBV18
CASSPPDDYEQYF
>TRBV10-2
CASSYGNTEAFF
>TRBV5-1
CASSPPVAGGNNEQFF
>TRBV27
CASSLSEVHTEAFF
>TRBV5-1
CASSLDDGGGYTF
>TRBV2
CASSGQRGPYNEQFF
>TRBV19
CASSIGTSYEQYF
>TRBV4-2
CASSPSQGHSYEQYF
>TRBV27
CASSLNRGTDTQYF
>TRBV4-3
CASSQDRQGAYGYTF
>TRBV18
CASSRANEKLFF
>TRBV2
CASSESGPQRGTDTQYF